The rows below give T cell receptor beta chains drawn from one sample of a study of shared clonotypes between healthy human individuals. The assay was immunoSEQ multiplex PCR, and TCRdb's table has in-frame clones only and misses some. The table records about 1.5 million clones, 95% to 99% of them present only once. Sequencing was performed on naive CD4+ T cells sorted from blood. The receptors come from a man aged 25 to 40 in good health. The CDR3 runs from the conserved cysteine through the conserved F or W. The D gene is left open where the match is weak. Expanded clones are given a class, and other clones once, few, many or no size at all.

v_gene,d_gene,abundance,j_gene,CDR3nt,CDR3aa
TRBV19,.,.,TRBJ1-5,TGTGCCAGTAGTATACGGGGGAATCAGCCCCAGCATTTT,CASSIRGNQPQHF
TRBV15,.,.,TRBJ2-3,TGTGCCACCAGCAGAGCCGACAGGTCGCGCACAGATACGCAGTATTTT,CATSRADRSRTDTQYF
TRBV11-2,TRBD1,.,TRBJ1-5,TGTGCCAGCAGCGCACAGGGGTTTAGCAATCAGCCCCAGCATTTT,CASSAQGFSNQPQHF
TRBV20-1,.,once,TRBJ1-4,TGCAGTGCTAGATTTTCAGAAAAACTGTTTTTT,CSARFSEKLFF
TRBV15,.,.,TRBJ1-4,TGTGCCACCTCTCGGTCCGGTGAAAAACTGTTTTTT,CATSRSGEKLFF
TRBV10-2,.,.,TRBJ1-5,TGCGCCAGCAGCACCCAGGCGGGTCAGCCCCAGCATTTT,CASSTQAGQPQHF
TRBV5-1,TRBD2,.,TRBJ2-7,TGCGCCAGCAGCTTGACGGGAGGGGCGTACGAGCAGTACTTC,CASSLTGGAYEQYF
TRBV2,.,.,TRBJ1-1,TGTGCCAGCAGTCCAGACAGGTTGAACACTGAAGCTTTCTTT,CASSPDRLNTEAFF
TRBV5-8,.,.,TRBJ2-7,TGTGCCAGCAGCTTGGTTGTGGTAGAGCAGTACTTC,CASSLVVVEQYF
TRBV7-9,.,.,TRBJ2-2,TGTGCCAGCTTAAAACAGCCGAACACCGGGGAGCTGTTTTTT,CASLKQPNTGELFF
TRBV6-1,TRBD2,once,TRBJ2-1,TGTGCCAGCCTCAGGACTAGGGGAACCAATGAGCAGTTCTTC,CASLRTRGTNEQFF
TRBV5-1,.,once,TRBJ2-7,TGCGCCAGCAGCTACATCCTTGGGCACGAGCAGTACTTC,CASSYILGHEQYF
TRBV9,.,.,TRBJ1-2,TGTGCCAGCAGCGTTCAGGGTTCCCTAGGCTATGGCTACACCTTC,CASSVQGSLGYGYTF
TRBV5-5,.,.,TRBJ1-5,TGTGCCAGCAGCTTGTGGGACTCCTCTCTTCGGGGCAATCAGCCCCAGCATTTT,CASSLWDSSLRGNQPQHF
TRBV7-9,.,.,TRBJ1-1,TGTGCCAGCAGCTTCGGAGGACGGATGAACACTGAAGCTTTCTTT,CASSFGGRMNTEAFF
TRBV18,.,.,TRBJ2-7,TGTGCCAGCTCACCCGGCCTTTTCCCGGGGGAGCAGTACTTC,CASSPGLFPGEQYF
TRBV18,TRBD1,.,TRBJ2-6,TGTGCCAGCTCGTCGGGACAGGGGGCGCTTGGGGCCAACGTCCTGACTTTC,CASSSGQGALGANVLTF
TRBV28,TRBD1,.,TRBJ2-2,TGTGCCAGCAGTTCAGGGGGCGCAAGCACCGGGGAGCTGTTTTTT,CASSSGGASTGELFF
TRBV28,TRBD1,.,TRBJ1-5,TGTGCCAGCAGTTTTCGGACAGGGGATCAGCCCCAGCATTTT,CASSFRTGDQPQHF
TRBV2,TRBD1,.,TRBJ1-5,TGTGCCAGCAGTGGGACAGGCGGTAATCAGCCCCAGCATTTT,CASSGTGGNQPQHF
TRBV14,TRBD2,.,TRBJ2-7,TGTGCCAGCAGATCTAGCGGGAGCTCCTACGAGCAGTACTTC,CASRSSGSSYEQYF
TRBV19,.,.,TRBJ1-2,TGTGCCAGTAGTAGAGACAAGCACAGGGAATTGAGTGGCTACACCTTC,CASSRDKHRELSGYTF
TRBV7-9,.,.,TRBJ1-3,TGTGCCAGCAGCTTAGACGGATATGGGACCATATATTTT,CASSLDGYGTIYF
TRBV5-1,.,.,TRBJ2-1,TGCGCCAGCAGCTTGGGGGCCATGGGCTCCTACAATGAGCAGTTCTTC,CASSLGAMGSYNEQFF
TRBV15,.,.,TRBJ1-4,TGTGCCACCAGCCAAGGGACGGGGGGTGAAAAACTGTTTTTT,CATSQGTGGEKLFF
TRBV27,.,once,TRBJ2-3,TGTGCCAGCAGTTTCTTCCCCTGGCGGCCACAGAGGGTAGGCACAGATACGCAGTATTTT,CASSFFPWRPQRVGTDTQYF
TRBV7-3,.,.,TRBJ2-3,TGTGCCAGCAGCTTAACGTTTGGAGATACGCAGTATTTT,CASSLTFGDTQYF
TRBV18,.,.,TRBJ2-5,TGTGCCAGCTCTCCCGGGCTACAAGAGACCCAGTACTTC,CASSPGLQETQYF
TRBV30,TRBD1,.,TRBJ2-1,TGTGCCTGGTTACAGGGGGCGTCCTACAATGAGCAGTTCTTC,CAWLQGASYNEQFF
TRBV28,.,.,TRBJ1-1,TGTGCCAGCAGTTTATTTCAGGGGACGAACACTGAAGCTTTCTTT,CASSLFQGTNTEAFF
TRBV6-5,.,.,TRBJ2-7,TGTGCCAGCAGTTATAGCCCCTATCCCCATTACGAGCAGTACTTC,CASSYSPYPHYEQYF
TRBV18,TRBD1,.,TRBJ1-5,TGTGCCAGCTCAGCGGGACAGGTCGCGCAGCCCCAGCATTTT,CASSAGQVAQPQHF
TRBV14,TRBD2,.,TRBJ2-4,TGTGCCAGCAGCCAGCTAGCGGGAGGAGTGGGGAACATTCAGTACTTC,CASSQLAGGVGNIQYF
TRBV15,TRBD2,once,TRBJ2-7,TGTGCCACCAGCAGACCCCGGGGGCGGGAGGACTCCTACGAGCAGTACTTC,CATSRPRGREDSYEQYF
TRBV6-4,.,.,TRBJ1-2,TGTGCCAGCAGTGCTTCAGGGGCTGGCTACACCTTC,CASSASGAGYTF
TRBV5-1,.,.,TRBJ2-2,TGCGCCAGCAGCCATACTACGGGGGAGCTGTTTTTT,CASSHTTGELFF
TRBV18,.,.,TRBJ1-1,TGTGCCAGCTCGTCAGGGACCGGGGCGCTGAACACTGAAGCTTTCTTT,CASSSGTGALNTEAFF
TRBV19,TRBD1,.,TRBJ1-1,TGTGCCAGTAGCCTACAGGGGGCGAACACTGAAGCTTTCTTT,CASSLQGANTEAFF
TRBV5-6,.,.,TRBJ1-5,TGTGCCAGCAGCGGTGGGACGGCCGGCATGACCCAGCATTTT,CASSGGTAGMTQHF
TRBV4-3,.,once,TRBJ2-2,TGCGCCAGCAGCCAAGATCGGTGGGTTCCGCTGGTCGGGGAGCTGTTTTTT,CASSQDRWVPLVGELFF
TRBV10-3,.,.,TRBJ2-2,TGTGCCATCAGTGAGCAGGAGACCGGGGAGCTGTTTTTT,CAISEQETGELFF